This TCR beta chain was sequenced for a study of shared clonotypes between healthy human individuals. Study results and caveats: Non-shared clonotypes had lower generation probabilities than those shared by all four donors. The sampled material consisted only of blood, and tissue repertoires are likely to differ. Sharing across a few donors was seen in 4% to 6.5% of naive CD4 clonotypes.

V dropped 6 bases and J dropped 2; count of bases not matched to a gene: 7. CDR3 length: 15 amino acids. The germline V gene encodes CDR1 MRHNA and CDR2 SNTAGT. Positive CCR7 selection of CD45RO-negative cells yielded the naive CD8 cells, and terminally differentiated effector memory CD45RA+ cells were excluded. On this clone itself: Its antigen is undetermined.

Source study methods: Without quality scores, immunoSEQ junctional reads could not be filtered like full-length reads. Assay: immunoSEQ multiplex PCR; the TCRdb copy retains only in-frame clones and omits some. V, J and clone size are taken as reported in that table, and D and trimming were inferred from the DNA itself. Of about 820,000 clones in the sample, 85% to 95% were seen once. V and J are TRBV6-4 and TRBJ2-5, with TRBD2 matching over 9 bases. The sequenced sample was naive CD8+ T cells sorted from blood. This clonotype was sampled from a man between 25 and 39 years old in good health. Written as DNA, the CDR3 is TGTGCCAGCAGCGAGACTAGCGGCGATCAAGAGACCCAGTACTTC. Amino acid sequence: CASSETSGDQETQYF.